The 8 T cell receptor beta chains in this list originate from one sample, sequenced in a study of blood T cell repertoires in COVID-19. The data were produced by immunoSEQ multiplex PCR, yet TCRdb's version contains in-frame clones alone and is incomplete. The data hold approximately 98,000 clones, with about 83% observed a single time. The source material was peripheral blood. The source of these receptors is a woman in her sixties or seventies with acute or convalescent COVID-19.

The V call is TRBV7-9, the J call TRBJ1-4, with 7 bases that match TRBD1. The trim removed 7 bases at V and 8 bases at J, leaving 19 bases unmatched. This CDR3 has 17 residues. CDR1 is SEHNR, CDR2 FQNEAQ, per germline (reference sequence). The CDR3 sequence: CASTHGTEGRVREKLFF. The CDR3 bases are TGTGCCAGCACCCACGGGACAGAGGGGAGAGTACGGGAAAAACTGTTTTTT.

For the CDR3, the DNA is TGTGCCAGTAGCCCCCTGTTCCAGCCCCAGCATTTT. As protein: CASSPLFQPQHF. V usage is TRBV19 and J usage is TRBJ1-5, with D uncertain. The CDR3 totals 12 residues. The V end lost 6 bases, the J end lost 7 bases, and 10 bases lay between the germline ends. Germline V gives CDR1 LNHDA, CDR2 SQIVND (reference sequence).

This clone has just a few counts. The V call is TRBV19, the J call TRBJ1-2, with 9 positions matching TRBD1. Per germline, CDR1 LNHDA and CDR2 SQIVND (reference sequence). V gave up 9 bases and J gave up 5 bases; unmatched junction bases: 16. This CDR3 has 16 residues. The CDR3 region has the DNA TGTGCCAGCACAACCAAACAGGGGGCTGCATGGTATGGCTACACCTTC. Amino acids: CASTTKQGAAWYGYTF.

The rearrangement joins TRBV30 to TRBJ2-2; the D gene is possibly TRBD2 (5 bases). CDR1 is GTSNPN and CDR2 is SVGIG in the germline V gene (reference sequence). Trimming took off 6 bases at V and 1 base at J, with 15 bases between the two ends. The CDR3 totals 15 residues. The DNA for the CDR3 is TGTGCCTGTAGGGCGGGCCCCCTGAACACCGGGGAGCTGTTTTTT. This codes for CACRAGPLNTGELFF.

The chain is built from TRBV6-2 or TRBV6-3 and TRBJ2-2; 7 positions match TRBD1. Germline V gene lookup returns CDR1 MNHEY and CDR2 SVGEGT. The V and J ends lost 4 bases and 0 bases, in that order; junction bases with no gene match: 8. The CDR3 runs 17 residues. The CDR3 nucleotides read TGTGCCAGCAGTTTCGAGCTGACAGGGACGAACACCGGGGAGCTGTTTTTT. As protein: CASSFELTGTNTGELFF.

J is TRBJ2-7 and V is TRBV2; 9 bases map to TRBD2. The trim removed 4 bases at V and 0 bases at J, leaving 7 bases unmatched. The germline V gene has CDR1 SNHLY and CDR2 FYNNEI. The CDR3 runs 16 residues. CDR3 coding DNA: TGTGCCAGCAGTGTTCAGCGGGAGGCCCCCTCCTACGAGCAGTACTTC. Amino acids: CASSVQREAPSYEQYF.

Comment on this clone: An end of the junction does not agree with germline; a read error may underlie this. The V and J genes are TRBV7-7 and TRBJ2-1; 7 bases agree with TRBD2. Germline CDR1 and CDR2: SSHAT and FNYEAQ (reference sequence). The length of the CDR3 is 17 residues. The CDR3 is CASSLDAGGYGRNEQFF. DNA of the CDR3: TGTGCTAGCAGCTTAGATGCCGGGGGGTACGGCCGCAATGAGCAGTTCTTC.

The CDR3 protein is CASSPTGVSGNTIYF. The DNA for the CDR3 is TGTGCCAGCAGCCCGACGGGAGTCTCTGGAAACACCATATATTTT. This chain joins TRBV6-2 or TRBV6-3 and TRBJ1-3; D call uncertain. Germline CDR1 MNHEY, CDR2 SVGEGT. The CDR3 is 15 amino acids. V dropped 6 bases and J dropped 0 bases, with 12 bases sitting between them.